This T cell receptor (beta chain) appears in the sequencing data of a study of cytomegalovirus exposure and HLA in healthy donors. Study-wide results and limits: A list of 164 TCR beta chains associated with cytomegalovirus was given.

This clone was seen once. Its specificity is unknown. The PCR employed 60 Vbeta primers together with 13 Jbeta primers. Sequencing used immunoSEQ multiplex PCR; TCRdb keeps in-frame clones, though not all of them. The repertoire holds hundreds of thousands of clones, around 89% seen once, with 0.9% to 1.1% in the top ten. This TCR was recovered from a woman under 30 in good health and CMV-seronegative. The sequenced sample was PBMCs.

This CDR3 is CASSLARAQPPQHF. CDR3 sequence (DNA): TGTGCCAGCAGCTTAGCCAGGGCTCAACCGCCCCAGCATTTT. This chain uses TRBV7-8 with TRBJ1-5, with TRBD1 as a possible D gene (5 bases). V was shortened by 0 bases and J by 9 bases, with 12 bases between the two germline ends. The CDR3 loop spans 14 amino acids. The V gene's germline CDR1 is SGHVS and CDR2 FQNEAQ. The variable domain in full, with the rest retrieved from reference TRBV7-8 and TRBJ1-5, is GAGVSQSPRYKVAKRGQDVALRCDPISGHVSLFWYQQALGQGPEFLTYFQNEAQLDKSGLPSDRFFAERPEGSVSTLKIQRTQQEDSAVYLCASSLARAQPPQHFGDGTRLSIL.